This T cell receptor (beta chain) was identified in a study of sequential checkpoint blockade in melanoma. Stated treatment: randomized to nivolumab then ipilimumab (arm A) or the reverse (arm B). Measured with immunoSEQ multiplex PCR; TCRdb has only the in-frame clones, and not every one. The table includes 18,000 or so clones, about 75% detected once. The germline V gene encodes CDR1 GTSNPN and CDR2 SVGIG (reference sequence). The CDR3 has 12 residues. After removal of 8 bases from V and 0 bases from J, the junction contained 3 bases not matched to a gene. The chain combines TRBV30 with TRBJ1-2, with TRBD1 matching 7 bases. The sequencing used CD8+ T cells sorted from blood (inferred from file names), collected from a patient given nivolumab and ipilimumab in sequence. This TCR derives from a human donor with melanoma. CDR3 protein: CAHRGTNYGYTF. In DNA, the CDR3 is TGTGCCCACAGGGGAACTAACTATGGCTACACCTTC.